Shown below are 29 T cell receptor beta chains from a single sample sequenced in a study of blood T cells in healthy people across ages. A second PCR, run for about 6 to 11 cycles, used a sample-barcoded 5' primer plus a J-beta primer mix. One entry per CDR3 protein, called by TCRdb with MiXCR from the 5' RACE reads. The data show about 730,000 distinct CDR3 sequences, 40% to 45% seen once. Sequenced sample: blood. The receptor source for this set is an older woman in good health.

The gene calls are TRBV20-1 and TRBJ2-1; D ambiguous. CDR1 is DFQATT and CDR2 is SNEGSKA in the germline V gene (reference sequence). V lost 8 bases and J lost 0, with 11 bases in between. There are 13 residues in the CDR3. CDR3 DNA sequence: TGCAGTCCCATAGGCAGCTCCTACAATGAGCAGTTCTTC. Its translation is CSPIGSSYNEQFF.

The chain carries TRBV20-1 and TRBJ1-5; 7 bases are shared with TRBD1. There are 15 residues in the CDR3. The trim removed 6 bases at V and 4 bases at J, leaving 12 bases unmatched. CDR1 is DFQATT, CDR2 SNEGSKA, per germline (reference sequence). CDR3 nucleotides: TGCAGTGCGCCAATCTTGACAGGGCGGAATCAGCCCCAGCATTTT. Protein: CSAPILTGRNQPQHF.

This clonotype was picked up a small number of times. V and J are TRBV25-1 and TRBJ1-6, with D hard to call. This CDR3 has 12 amino acids. The germline gives CDR1 MGHDK, CDR2 SYGVNS. Between the trimmed V and J ends, which lost 3 bases and 7 bases, there was a span of 4 bases. CDR3 region: CASSEKNSPLHF. The CDR3 DNA reads as TGTGCCAGCAGTGAGAAGAATTCACCCCTCCACTTT.

This clonotype was seen only a few times. V is TRBV29-1 and J is TRBJ2-3; D unclear. Between the trimmed V and J ends, which lost 2 bases and 5 bases, there was a span of 11 bases. The germline gives CDR1 SQVTM, CDR2 ANQGSEA. This CDR3 region has 13 residues. The CDR3 loop is CSVETLMRDTQYF. In DNA, the CDR3 is TGCAGCGTTGAAACGCTGATGAGAGATACGCAGTATTTT.

The chain joins TRBV29-1 to TRBJ2-1; the match to TRBD1 covers 7 bases. V was pared by 5 bases and J by 2 bases, with 6 bases of the junction left unmatched. Per germline, CDR1 SQVTM and CDR2 ANQGSEA. The CDR3 spans 14 residues. The CDR3 region is CSVRVTGTYNEQFF. Here the CDR3 DNA reads TGCAGCGTTAGAGTGACAGGGACCTACAATGAGCAGTTCTTC.

This clonotype showed up many times. The chain links TRBV10-3 to TRBJ2-7; D uncertain. The CDR3 totals 14 residues. Trimming pared 4 bases from V and 2 bases from J, leaving 12 bases between. The germline V gene has CDR1 ENHRY and CDR2 SYGVKD. The CDR3 here is CAISGRLDPYEQYF. The CDR3 DNA follows: TGTGCCATCAGTGGACGCTTAGACCCCTACGAGCAGTACTTC.

V gene TRBV7-9 combines with J gene TRBJ1-1; D may be TRBD1 (5 bases). Trimming took off 5 bases at V and 1 base at J, with 20 bases between the two ends. CDR1 is SEHNR and CDR2 is FQNEAQ in the germline V gene (reference sequence). The CDR3 has 17 amino acids. Here the CDR3 reads CASSLPDGGTENTEAFF. CDR3 bases: TGTGCCAGCAGCCTCCCCGACGGGGGGACCGAGAACACTGAAGCTTTCTTT. Full variable domain (remainder filled in from reference TRBV7-9 and TRBJ1-1): DTGVSQNPRHKITKRGQNVTFRCDPISEHNRLYWYRQTLGQGPEFLTYFQNEAQLEKSRLLSDRFSAERPKGSFSTLEIQRTEQGDSAMYLCASSLPDGGTENTEAFFGQGTRLTVV.

Worth noting for this clonotype: A much larger clone lies a single base off, so this may be a read error. This chain joins TRBV4-3 and TRBJ1-2; tentatively, D is TRBD1 (6 bases). V was shortened by 1 base and J by 8 bases, with 17 bases between the two germline ends. The CDR3 is made up of 15 amino acids. The V gene's germline CDR1 is LGHNA and CDR2 YSLEER. In DNA form, the CDR3 reads TGCGCCAGCAGCCAAGCGGGGATCGGGGGGCAAGGCTACACCTTC. It translates to CASSQAGIGGQGYTF.

The chain carries TRBV7-9 and TRBJ2-1; 7 nucleotides match TRBD1. After removal of 5 bases from V and 9 bases from J, the junction contained 10 bases not matched to a gene. Per the germline V gene, CDR1 is SEHNR and CDR2 is FQNEAQ (reference sequence). This CDR3 comprises 14 residues. The CDR3 DNA is TGTGCCAGCAGCAACAGGGGCGAACAGGGTGAGCAGTTCTTC. Residues: CASSNRGEQGEQFF.

The chain couples TRBV29-1 to TRBJ1-3, with D perhaps TRBD1 (5 bases). The germline CDR1 and CDR2 sequences are SQVTM and ANQGSEA. Trimming stripped 5 bases from V and 2 bases from J, with 10 bases between. This CDR3 comprises 13 residues. The CDR3 loop reads CSVPAGPGNTIYF. CDR3 coding DNA: TGCAGCGTTCCCGCAGGGCCTGGAAACACCATATATTTT.

This clonotype was counted a single time. The chain uses TRBV5-6 and TRBJ2-3; 7 nucleotides match TRBD2. CDR1 and CDR2 (germline): SGHDT, YYEEEE. Losses at the gene ends were 3 bases for V and 5 bases for J; bases not matched to a gene: 9. The CDR3 loop spans 15 amino acids. The DNA for the CDR3 is TGTGCCAGCAGCTACCGCGGGAGTTTCGGAGATACGCAGTATTTT. It is translated as CASSYRGSFGDTQYF.

The chain joins TRBV28 to TRBJ2-4; no clear D gene. CDR3 length: 13 residues. In germline, CDR1 is MDHEN, CDR2 SYDVKM. V was trimmed by 5 bases and J by 9 bases, leaving 14 bases between them. The CDR3 reads CASSVDKVGIQYF. CDR3 bases: TGTGCCAGCAGTGTAGATAAGGTCGGCATTCAGTACTTC. Variable domain in full (rest from reference TRBV28 and TRBJ2-4): DVKVTQSSRYLVKRTGEKVFLECVQDMDHENMFWYRQDPGLGLRLIYFSYDVKMKEKGDIPEGYSVSREKKERFSLILESASTNQTSMYLCASSVDKVGIQYFGAGTRLSVL.

This clonotype appeared many times. V is TRBV20-1 and J is TRBJ2-7; no clear D gene. Germline loops: CDR1 DFQATT, CDR2 SNEGSKA (reference sequence). Trimming took off 0 bases at V and 1 base at J, with 4 bases between the two ends. This CDR3 spans 12 amino acids. The CDR3 nucleotides are TGCAGTGCTAGAGATCTGTCCTACGAGCAGTACTTC. This codes for CSARDLSYEQYF.

V usage is TRBV29-1 and J usage is TRBJ2-3, with TRBD2 as a possible D gene (6 bases). The CDR3 has 15 amino acids. Trimming took 0 bases from V and 4 from J, leaving 14 bases between them. Germline V gene data show CDR1 as SQVTM and CDR2 as ANQGSEA. CDR3 sequence: CSVEDKSRRADTQYF. As DNA, the CDR3 is TGCAGCGTTGAAGATAAAAGCAGGAGGGCAGATACGCAGTATTTT.

On this clonotype: Relative to the germline gene, one junction end is altered; a read error may explain this. V is TRBV7-2 and J is TRBJ2-1; TRBD2 agrees at 8 bases. The CDR3 is made up of 15 amino acids. Germline CDR1 SGHTA, CDR2 FQGNSA. In DNA form, the CDR3 reads TGTGCCAGCAGCTCCGGGGGGGACTTGCACAAGGAGCAGTTCTTC. Amino acid sequence: CASSSGGDLHKEQFF.

This clonotype was observed once. The CDR3 region has the DNA TGCGCCAGCAGCTTTGACAGGGGGGATTCACCCCTCCACTTT. Translation gives CASSFDRGDSPLHF. The chain combines TRBV5-1 with TRBJ1-6; TRBD1 matches at 9 bases. The CDR3 runs 14 residues. The germline V gene encodes CDR1 SGHRS and CDR2 YFSETQ. The ends lost 2 bases at V and 8 bases at J; junction bases unmatched: 2.

In this sample, this clonotype turned up a few times. The V call is TRBV5-1, the J call TRBJ2-3; the D gene is possibly TRBD2 (6 bases). V lost 3 bases and J 2 bases, leaving 13 bases between the germline ends. Germline V gene sequence: CDR1 SGHRS, CDR2 YFSETQ. This CDR3 spans 15 amino acids. The CDR3 loop is CASSSRDGNTDTQYF. The DNA of the CDR3 is TGCGCCAGCAGCTCGCGGGACGGGAACACAGATACGCAGTATTTT.

Comments on this clonotype: One end of the junction fails to match germline, which may point to a read error. The chain is built from TRBV24-1 and TRBJ2-5, with unresolved D. CDR1 and CDR2 (germline): KGHDR, SFDVKD. The CDR3 covers 14 residues. This CDR3 reads CAISDWQKGETQYF. In nucleotides, the CDR3 is TGTGCCATCAGTGATTGGCAAAAGGGCGAGACCCAGTACTTC.

This clonotype came up a few times. This rearrangement joins TRBV25-1 to TRBJ2-7, with no clear D. This CDR3 contains 18 residues. Germline V lookup: CDR1 MGHDK, CDR2 SYGVNS. The ends were cut back, 2 bases at V and 0 bases at J, with 20 bases in the middle. The CDR3 loop reads CASSEGRRKSESSYEQYF. In nucleotides, the CDR3 is TGTGCCAGCAGTGAAGGCAGGCGGAAATCGGAGAGCTCCTACGAGCAGTACTTC.

The chain recombines TRBV4-2 with TRBJ2-7; weak D call: TRBD2 (6 bases). Germline V CDR1 and CDR2: LGHNA, YNFKEQ. This CDR3 contains 16 residues. Between the trimmed V and J ends, which lost 1 base and 3 bases, there was a span of 16 bases. CDR3: CASSQGEDGSGYEQYF. The CDR3 DNA reads as TGTGCCAGCAGCCAAGGGGAGGACGGGAGTGGCTACGAGCAGTACTTC.

The V and J genes are TRBV2 and TRBJ2-5, with D possibly TRBD1 on 6 matching bases. This CDR3 has 13 residues. CDR1 is SNHLY, CDR2 FYNNEI, per germline. Trimming took off 8 bases at V and 2 bases at J, with 12 bases between the two ends. CDR3 loop: CASFRDTQETQYF. In DNA form, the CDR3 reads TGTGCCAGCTTCCGGGACACTCAAGAGACCCAGTACTTC.

The sample holds a few counts of this clonotype. This may come from a read error, since a much larger clone is one base off. The genes are TRBV7-2 and TRBJ2-7; weak D call: TRBD2 (6 bases). The CDR3 has 15 amino acids. V lost 0 bases and J lost 7, with 16 bases in between. Germline loops: CDR1 SGHTA, CDR2 FQGNSA. The CDR3, as DNA: TGTGCCAGCAGCTTAGCGCAACTAGCTGTAGAAGAGCAGTACTTC. This codes for CASSLAQLAVEEQYF.

This clonotype has more than one count but fewer than ten. This chain connects TRBV15 to TRBJ2-3; 7 bases fit TRBD2. Germline CDR1 and CDR2: LNHNV and YYDKDF (reference sequence). The CDR3 has 17 amino acids. The V gene end was trimmed by 1 base and the J gene end by 2 bases; junction bases not matched to a gene: 9. This chain's CDR3 is CATSRAPQTSATDTQYF. The CDR3 DNA reads as TGTGCCACCAGCAGAGCCCCCCAAACTAGCGCCACAGATACGCAGTATTTT.

This clonotype has a handful of counts. The chain carries TRBV5-6 and TRBJ2-5, with D perhaps matching TRBD1 (5 bases). In germline, CDR1 is SGHDT, CDR2 YYEEEE. This CDR3 contains 14 residues. The ends were cut back, 1 base at V and 6 bases at J, with 13 bases in the middle. CDR3 nucleotides: TGTGCCAGCAGCTTGTCGGCAGGGCGGAAGACCCAGTACTTC. Amino acid sequence: CASSLSAGRKTQYF.

As to this clonotype: At one end the junction does not follow the germline gene, possibly because of a read error. The chain employs TRBV29-1 and TRBJ2-7; D might be TRBD1 (5 bases). CDR1 SQVTM and CDR2 ANQGSEA come from the germline V gene. The length of the CDR3 is 13 residues. The CDR3 region has the DNA TGCAGCGTGGAAGGGGCGACGGGCAATGAGCAGTACTTC. Its protein product is CSVEGATGNEQYF.

This chain connects TRBV4-3 to TRBJ2-5; D unresolved. Trimming stripped 0 bases from V and 5 bases from J, with 13 bases between. The CDR3 runs 15 residues. Germline values: CDR1 LGHNA, CDR2 YSLEER. The CDR3 sequence: CASSQDGRSGETQYF. The CDR3 DNA reads TGCGCCAGCAGCCAAGATGGTCGGAGTGGGGAGACCCAGTACTTC.

This clonotype was counted only a few times. The gene calls are TRBV28 and TRBJ2-1; the D call may be TRBD1 or TRBD2 (6 bases each). There are 14 residues in the CDR3. V gave up 5 bases and J gave up 10 bases, with 18 bases separating them. CDR1 is MDHEN, CDR2 SYDVKM, per germline. The CDR3 loop reads CASSDGGAVEEQFF. CDR3 coding DNA: TGTGCCAGCAGTGACGGGGGCGCCGTTGAAGAGCAGTTCTTC.

The V call is TRBV28, the J call TRBJ2-7; D is possibly TRBD2 (6 bases). Trimming shortened V by 6 bases and J by 2 bases, and 14 bases separated the two germline ends. Germline CDR1 MDHEN, CDR2 SYDVKM. There are 14 residues in the CDR3. The CDR3 region is CASRSNGRTYEQYF. DNA of the CDR3: TGTGCCAGCAGGTCTAACGGGAGAACCTACGAGCAGTACTTC. The entire variable domain, with the rest obtained from reference TRBV28 and TRBJ2-7, is as follows: DVKVTQSSRYLVKRTGEKVFLECVQDMDHENMFWYRQDPGLGLRLIYFSYDVKMKEKGDIPEGYSVSREKKERFSLILESASTNQTSMYLCASRSNGRTYEQYFGPGTRLTVT.

This chain links TRBV7-6 with TRBJ2-7; D unclear. Germline loops: CDR1 SGHVS, CDR2 FNYEAQ. V was pared by 4 bases and J by 8 bases, with 9 bases between. The CDR3 is made up of 11 amino acids. CDR3 DNA sequence: TGTGCCAGCAGCTCGGACGGACAGCAGTACTTC. This encodes CASSSDGQQYF. Drawing the rest from reference TRBV7-6 and TRBJ2-7, the complete variable domain is GAGVSQSPRYKVTKRGQDVALRCDPISGHVSLYWYRQALGQGPEFLTYFNYEAQQDKSGLPNDRFSAERPEGSISTLTIQRTEQRDSAMYRCASSSDGQQYFGPGTRLTVT.